Listed below are T cell receptor beta chains from one sample, sequenced in a study of human T cells and chemical hapten exposure. TCRdb fed the RACE reads into MiXCR, producing one record per CDR3 protein. This repertoire shows about 360,000 distinct CDR3 sequences, roughly 4.8% found once; its top ten account for around 2.3%. Sample: whole blood, taken in connection with sensitization to the hapten diphenylcyclopropenone (DPC). These receptors were collected from a woman aged 45 to 65 with alopecia areata. Some clones in this sample may be carry-over from other donors' samples. CDR3s include the opening cysteine and the closing phenylalanine or tryptophan. D genes are given only for firm matches. Rows give clone size only sometimes, using once, few, many, or a class for an expanded clone.

.	TRBV29-1	many	TRBJ1-3	CSVQGSSGNTIYF	TGCAGCGTTCAGGGAAGCTCTGGAAACACCATATATTTT
.	TRBV3-1	many	TRBJ2-3	CASSRGGDTQYF	TGTGCCAGCAGCCGAGGGGGAGATACGCAGTATTTT
.	TRBV12-3/TRBV12-4	many	TRBJ1-6	CASRGSNYNSPLHF	TGTGCCAGCAGGGGGAGTAATTATAATTCACCCCTCCACTTT
.	TRBV13	many	TRBJ2-7	CASNSGGAVSEQYF	TGTGCCAGCAACTCAGGGGGGGCGGTGTCCGAGCAGTACTTC
TRBD1	TRBV20-1	many	TRBJ1-2	CSARPGQASYGYTF	TGCAGTGCTAGGCCCGGACAGGCCTCCTATGGCTACACCTTC
.	TRBV2	many	TRBJ2-7	CASSQDRVNSYEQYF	TGTGCCAGCAGTCAAGACAGAGTTAACTCCTACGAGCAGTACTTC
.	TRBV27	few	TRBJ2-1	CASSLLGRYYNEQFF	TGTGCCAGCAGTTTATTAGGGCGGTACTACAATGAGCAGTTCTTC
TRBD2	TRBV2	many	TRBJ2-7	CASQLAGGPYEQYF	TGTGCCAGCCAACTAGCGGGGGGGCCCTACGAGCAGTACTTC
.	TRBV6-5	many	TRBJ1-1	CASSLAATNTEAFF	TGTGCCAGCAGTTTGGCAGCGACAAACACTGAAGCTTTCTTT
TRBD2	TRBV12-3/TRBV12-4	many	TRBJ2-3	CASAPKAGYTDTQYF	TGTGCCAGCGCCCCGAAAGCGGGATACACAGATACGCAGTATTTT
.	TRBV14	.	TRBJ2-1	CASSQDVGSYNEQFF	TGTGCCAGCAGCCAGGACGTGGGATCCTACAATGAGCAGTTCTTC
.	TRBV12-3/TRBV12-4	many	TRBJ1-1	CASSFSGRMNTEAFF	TGTGCCAGCAGTTTCTCTGGAAGGATGAACACTGAAGCTTTCTTT
.	TRBV25-1	.	TRBJ1-1	CASSEGGGGRSTEAFF	TGTGCCAGCAGTGAAGGTGGCGGGGGGCGGTCGACTGAAGCTTTCTTT
TRBD1	TRBV7-9	few	TRBJ1-6	CASEPRTGYSPLHF	TGTGCCAGCGAGCCACGGACAGGATATTCACCCCTCCACTTT
.	TRBV20-1	many	TRBJ2-1	CSALLQGQARDEQFF	TGCAGTGCTCTCCTCCAGGGGCAAGCGAGGGATGAGCAGTTCTTC
.	TRBV14	.	TRBJ1-5	CASQIWRNQPQHF	TGTGCCAGCCAGATATGGAGGAATCAGCCCCAGCATTTT
TRBD1	TRBV6-5	once	TRBJ2-3	CASNTGEDTQYF	TGTGCCAGCAATACAGGGGAGGATACGCAGTATTTT
TRBD1	TRBV3-1	many	TRBJ1-2	CASSQTDRGPYGYTF	TGTGCCAGCAGCCAAACGGACAGGGGGCCCTATGGCTACACCTTC
.	TRBV6-6	many	TRBJ1-6	CASSISLDSPLHF	TGTGCCAGCAGCATTAGTCTCGATTCACCCCTCCACTTT
TRBD1	TRBV6-5	.	TRBJ1-1	CASRPFQGATEAFF	TGTGCCAGCAGGCCCTTCCAGGGGGCCACTGAAGCTTTCTTT